This T cell receptor (beta chain) derives from a study of cytomegalovirus exposure and HLA in healthy donors. Whole-study findings and limits: Investigators reported about 160 TCR beta chains as tied to cytomegalovirus.

60 Vbeta and 13 Jbeta primers were used in PCR. Method: immunoSEQ multiplex PCR; TCRdb's copy keeps in-frame clones and lacks some. The table lists under 200,000 clones, 80% of them singletons. Per the germline V gene, CDR1 is DFQATT and CDR2 is SNEGSKA (reference sequence). Trimming pared 8 bases from V and 5 bases from J, leaving 9 bases between. The CDR3 is 11 residues long. Points on this clone: Its antigen is unknown.

Sequencing used PBMCs. This chain uses TRBV20-1 with TRBJ1-4; D is ambiguous. This receptor was obtained from a human donor in good health. CDR3 in amino acids: CSLAANEKLFF. The CDR3 coding sequence is TGCAGTTTGGCGGCAAATGAAAAACTGTTTTTT.